This T cell receptor (beta chain) was found in a study of OX40 agonist ivuxolimab in advanced cancers. Study results and caveats: Partial responders treated at 0.1-3.0 mg/kg exhibited clonal expansion among the lowest measured. Circulating CD4+ and CD8+ T cells showed clonal expansion by week 6 at 0.1 to 3.0 mg/kg.

The data were produced by immunoSEQ multiplex PCR, yet TCRdb's version contains in-frame clones alone and is incomplete. The data contain tens of thousands of clones, approximately 80% of them singletons. CDR3 length equals 16 residues. The germline V gene has CDR1 SGHRS and CDR2 YFSETQ. Trimming at V came to 2 bases and at J to 3 bases, leaving 5 bases not matched to a gene. Baseline was the first blood sampling point, followed by cycle 4 day 1 and cycle 7 day 1. Worth noting for this clone: The antigen remains undetermined.

This chain joins TRBV5-1 and TRBJ2-5; 12 positions agree with TRBD2. This TCR was sampled from an adult with an advanced solid tumor such as melanoma, head and neck, liver or kidney cancer. The material was CD4+ or CD8+ T cells sorted from blood, obtained in a trial of the OX40 agonist ivuxolimab. The CDR3 sequence: CASSLRTSGTEETQYF. As DNA, the CDR3 is TGCGCCAGCAGCTTAAGGACTAGCGGGACGGAAGAGACCCAGTACTTC.